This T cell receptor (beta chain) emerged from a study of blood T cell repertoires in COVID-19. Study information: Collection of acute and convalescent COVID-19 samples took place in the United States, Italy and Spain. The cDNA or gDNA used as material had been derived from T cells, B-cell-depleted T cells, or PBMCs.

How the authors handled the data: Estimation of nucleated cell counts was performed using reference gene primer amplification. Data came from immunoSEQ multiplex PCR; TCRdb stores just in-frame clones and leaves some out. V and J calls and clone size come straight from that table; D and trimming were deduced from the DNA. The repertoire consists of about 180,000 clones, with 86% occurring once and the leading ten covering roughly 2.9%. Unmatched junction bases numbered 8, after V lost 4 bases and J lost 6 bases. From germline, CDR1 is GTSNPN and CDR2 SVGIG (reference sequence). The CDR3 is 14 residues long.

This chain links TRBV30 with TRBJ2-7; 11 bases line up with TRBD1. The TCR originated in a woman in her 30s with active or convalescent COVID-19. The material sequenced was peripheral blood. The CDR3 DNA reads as TGTGCCTGGACCCTTACCGGGACAGGGGGCGAGCAGTACTTC. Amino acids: CAWTLTGTGGEQYF. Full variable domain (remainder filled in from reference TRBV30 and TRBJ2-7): SQTIHQWPATLVQPVGSPLSLECTVEGTSNPNLYWYRQAAGRGLQLLFYSVGIGQISSEVPQNLSASRPQDRQFILSSKKLLLSDSGFYLCAWTLTGTGGEQYFGPGTRLTVT.